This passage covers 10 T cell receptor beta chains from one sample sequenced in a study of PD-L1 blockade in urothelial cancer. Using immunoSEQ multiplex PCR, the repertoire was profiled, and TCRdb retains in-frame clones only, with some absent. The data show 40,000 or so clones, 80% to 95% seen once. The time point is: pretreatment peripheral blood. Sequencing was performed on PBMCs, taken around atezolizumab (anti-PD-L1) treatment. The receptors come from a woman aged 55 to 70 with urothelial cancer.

The CDR3 protein is CASSPRHRGIYEQYF. CDR3 nucleotides: TGTGCCAGCAGCCCCCGCCACAGGGGAATCTACGAGCAGTACTTC. The chain employs TRBV11-2 and TRBJ2-7, with 7 nucleotides matching TRBD1. V lost 5 bases to trimming and J lost 3 bases; unmatched junction nucleotides: 10. Germline V gene sequence: CDR1 SGHAT, CDR2 FQNNGV. The CDR3 runs to 15 residues.

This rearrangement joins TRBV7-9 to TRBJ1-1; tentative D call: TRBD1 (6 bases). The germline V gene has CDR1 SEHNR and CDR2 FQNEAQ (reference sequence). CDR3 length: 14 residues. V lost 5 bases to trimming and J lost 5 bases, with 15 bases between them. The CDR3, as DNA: TGTGCCAGCAGCCCCCCTTCAGGGGTTACTGAAGCTTTCTTT. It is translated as CASSPPSGVTEAFF.

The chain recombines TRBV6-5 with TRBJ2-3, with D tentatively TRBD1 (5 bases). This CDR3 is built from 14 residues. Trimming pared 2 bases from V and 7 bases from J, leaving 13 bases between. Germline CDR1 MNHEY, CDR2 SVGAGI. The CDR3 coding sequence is TGTGCCAGCAGTTACGTCCAGGGTGTGAATACGCAGTATTTT. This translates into CASSYVQGVNTQYF.

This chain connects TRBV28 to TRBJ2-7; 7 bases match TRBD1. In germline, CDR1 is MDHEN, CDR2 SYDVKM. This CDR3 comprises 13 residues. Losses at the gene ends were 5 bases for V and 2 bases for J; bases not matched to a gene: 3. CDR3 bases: TGTGCCAGCAGTCCGGGACAGCCCTACGAGCAGTACTTC. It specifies CASSPGQPYEQYF.

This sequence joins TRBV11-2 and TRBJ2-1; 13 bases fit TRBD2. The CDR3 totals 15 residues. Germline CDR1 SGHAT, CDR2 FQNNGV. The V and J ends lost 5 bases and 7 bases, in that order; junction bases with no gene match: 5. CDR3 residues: CASSKLAGGMNEQFF. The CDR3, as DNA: TGTGCCAGCAGCAAACTAGCGGGAGGGATGAATGAGCAGTTCTTC.

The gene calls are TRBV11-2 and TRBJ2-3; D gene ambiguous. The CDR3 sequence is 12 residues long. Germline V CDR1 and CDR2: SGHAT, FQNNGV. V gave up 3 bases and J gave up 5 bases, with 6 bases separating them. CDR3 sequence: CASSFSEDTQYF. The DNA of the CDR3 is TGTGCCAGCAGCTTTAGTGAAGATACGCAGTATTTT. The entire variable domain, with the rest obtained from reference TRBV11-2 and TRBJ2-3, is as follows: EAGVAQSPRYKIIEKRQSVAFWCNPISGHATLYWYQQILGQGPKLLIQFQNNGVVDDSQLPKDRFSAERLKGVDSTLKIQPAKLEDSAVYLCASSFSEDTQYFGPGTRLTVL.

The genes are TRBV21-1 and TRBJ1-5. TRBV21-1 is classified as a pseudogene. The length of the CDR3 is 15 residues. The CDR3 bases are TGTGCCAGCAGCAAACCAGGGGAGGGTAGTCAGCCCCAGCATTTT. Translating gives CASSKPGEGSQPQHF.

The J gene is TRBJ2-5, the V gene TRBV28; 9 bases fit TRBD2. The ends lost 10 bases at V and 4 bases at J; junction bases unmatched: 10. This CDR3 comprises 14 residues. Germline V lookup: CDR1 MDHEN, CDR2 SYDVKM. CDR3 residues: CATGLSGSRETQYF. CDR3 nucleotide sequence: TGTGCCACGGGCCTTAGCGGGAGCCGAGAGACCCAGTACTTC.

CDR3 protein: CASSHRQGSQETQYF. CDR3 coding DNA: TGTGCCAGCAGCCATCGACAGGGAAGTCAAGAGACCCAGTACTTC. This chain connects TRBV28 to TRBJ2-5; 7 bases agree with TRBD1. The V and J ends lost 6 bases and 2 bases, in that order; junction bases with no gene match: 9. This CDR3 is 15 amino acids long. CDR1 MDHEN and CDR2 SYDVKM come from the germline V gene.

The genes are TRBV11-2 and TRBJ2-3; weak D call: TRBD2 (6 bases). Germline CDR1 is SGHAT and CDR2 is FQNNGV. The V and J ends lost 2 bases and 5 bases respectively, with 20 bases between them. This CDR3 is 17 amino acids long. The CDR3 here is CASSLRVGTPNGDTQYF. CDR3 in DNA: TGTGCCAGCAGCTTACGTGTCGGGACTCCTAACGGAGATACGCAGTATTTT.